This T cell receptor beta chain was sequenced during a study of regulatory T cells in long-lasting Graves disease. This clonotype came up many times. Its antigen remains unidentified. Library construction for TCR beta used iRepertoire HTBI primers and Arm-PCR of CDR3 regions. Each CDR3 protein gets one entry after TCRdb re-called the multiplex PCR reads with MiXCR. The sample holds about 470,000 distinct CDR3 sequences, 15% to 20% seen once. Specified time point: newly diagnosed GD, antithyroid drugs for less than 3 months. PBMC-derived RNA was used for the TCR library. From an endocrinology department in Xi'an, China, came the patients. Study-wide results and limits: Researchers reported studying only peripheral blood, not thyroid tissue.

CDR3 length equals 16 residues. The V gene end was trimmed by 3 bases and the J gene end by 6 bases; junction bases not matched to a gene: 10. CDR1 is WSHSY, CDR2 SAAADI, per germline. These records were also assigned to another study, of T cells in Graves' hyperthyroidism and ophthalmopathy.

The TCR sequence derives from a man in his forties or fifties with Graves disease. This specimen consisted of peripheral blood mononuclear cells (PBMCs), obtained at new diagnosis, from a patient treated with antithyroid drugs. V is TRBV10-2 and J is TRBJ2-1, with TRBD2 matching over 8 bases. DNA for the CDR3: TGCGCCAGCAGTGATCCGGGAGGGGGGAGGCCCAATGAGCAGTTCTTC. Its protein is CASSDPGGGRPNEQFF.